The 14 T cell receptor beta chains presented below share a single source sample, sequenced in a study of CD8+CD57+ T cells in acquired aplastic anemia. Patients picked for sequencing had shown CD8+CD57+ cell expansion detected by flow cytometry. CDR3 and TCR beta VDJ profiling relied on a genomic DNA template. Each CDR3 protein gets one entry after TCRdb re-called the reads with MiXCR. The sample has around 210,000 distinct CDR3 sequences; over 55% are singletons. Sample: sorted CD4+, CD8+, or CD8+CD57+ T cells (not recorded which) from PBMCs. These TCRs come from a human donor with aplastic anemia.

The chain joins TRBV4-1 to TRBJ1-1; tentative D call: TRBD1 (6 bases). The V end was cut by 4 bases, the J end by 1 base, with 16 bases between. Germline V gene lookup returns CDR1 MGHRA and CDR2 YSYEKL. This CDR3 has 16 residues. The CDR3 DNA reads as TGCGCCAGCAGCCCCAGGGCGGGGGGCGCGAACACTGAAGCTTTCTTT. Translated, it gives CASSPRAGGANTEAFF.

The rearrangement joins TRBV19 to TRBJ2-7; tentative D call: TRBD2 (7 bases). CDR3 length: 12 residues. Germline V CDR1 and CDR2: LNHDA, SQIVND (reference sequence). V lost 8 bases and J 4 bases, leaving 12 bases between the germline ends. CDR3: CASGGGAYEQYF. The CDR3 region has the DNA TGTGCCAGTGGGGGGGGGGCGTACGAGCAGTACTTC. Combining the CDR3 with reference TRBV19 and TRBJ2-7 gives the whole variable domain DGGITQSPKYLFRKEGQNVTLSCEQNLNHDAMYWYRQDPGQGLRLIYYSQIVNDFQKGDIAEGYSVSREKKESFPLTVTSAQKNPTAFYLCASGGGAYEQYFGPGTRLTVT.

The genes are TRBV6-4 and TRBJ1-2; 8 nucleotides line up with TRBD1. V was pared by 5 bases and J by 1 base, with 6 bases of the junction left unmatched. The length of the CDR3 is 15 residues. In germline, CDR1 is MRHNA, CDR2 SNTAGT. CDR3 DNA: TGTGCCAGCAGTCCCATGGGACAGGTTAACTATGGCTACACCTTC. As protein: CASSPMGQVNYGYTF.

This sequence joins TRBV7-8 and TRBJ2-3; D remains unclear. Germline assignment: CDR1 SGHVS and CDR2 FQNEAQ. Trimming left V 4 bases short and J 9 bases short, with 8 bases between. CDR3 size: 11 residues. In DNA, the CDR3 is TGTGCCAGCAGCTCCGCGTTGACGCAGTATTTT. This sequence encodes CASSSALTQYF.

The chain uses TRBV24-1 and TRBJ2-2; 13 positions agree with TRBD2. CDR1 and CDR2 (germline): KGHDR, SFDVKD. With 10 bases clipped from V and 6 bases from J, the junction kept 4 bases outside the gene matches. This CDR3 has 14 amino acids. CDR3 sequence reads: CATRTSGSPGELFF. As DNA, the CDR3 is TGTGCCACTCGGACTAGCGGGAGTCCCGGGGAGCTGTTTTTT.

The CDR3 reads CASSEGREANYGYTF. DNA of the CDR3: TGTGCCAGCAGTGAAGGCAGAGAAGCTAACTATGGCTACACCTTC. The V and J genes are TRBV2 and TRBJ1-2; D remains unclear. The CDR3 consists of 15 residues. The V end was cut by 1 base, the J end by 0 bases, with 9 bases between. Germline values: CDR1 SNHLY, CDR2 FYNNEI.

There are a few counts of this clonotype. One end of the junction is discordant with germline, which a read error may explain. This chain joins TRBV7-7 and TRBJ1-5; D is ambiguous. Germline V CDR1 and CDR2: SSHAT, FNYEAQ (reference sequence). The CDR3 length is 11 residues. The CDR3, as DNA: TGTGCTAGCAGCCTAATACCGCCCCAGCATTTT. Protein sequence: CASSLIPPQHF.

On this clonotype itself: One end of the junction is discordant with germline, which a read error may explain. The CDR3 reads CSAGEPPAGEQFF. CDR3 bases: TGCAGTGCTGGAGAACCACCGGCCGGTGAGCAGTTCTTC. J is TRBJ2-1 and V is TRBV20-1, with no clear D. The CDR3 has 13 residues. Germline-derived CDR1 and CDR2 are DFQATT and SNEGSKA (reference sequence).

Notes on this clonotype: This may be a read error, as it is one base from a much larger clone. The rearrangement uses TRBV2 and TRBJ1-1; TRBD1 matches at 8 bases. The CDR3 consists of 15 residues. Germline V gene data show CDR1 as SNHLY and CDR2 as FYNNEI. This CDR3 is CASRENQGAVTEALF. CDR3 bases: TGTGCCAGCAGAGAGAATCAGGGGGCGGTCACTGAAGCTCTCTTT.

The chain is built from TRBV7-9 and TRBJ2-1; maybe TRBD2 (6 bases). The CDR3 consists of 12 residues. V was pared by 8 bases and J by 4 bases, with 9 bases between. Germline V CDR1 and CDR2: SEHNR, FQNEAQ (reference sequence). CDR3 residues: CASHGGYNEQFF. CDR3 DNA sequence: TGTGCCAGCCATGGGGGGTACAATGAGCAGTTCTTC.

In its sample, this clonotype was seen a few times. The DNA is left out, because the CDR3 cannot be placed on it with certainty; the CDR3 is given as TCRdb lists it. The chain is built from TRBV7-9 and TRBJ2-2; TRBD1, as called in the table, went unchecked against the DNA. Germline V gives CDR1 SEHNR, CDR2 FQNEAQ (reference sequence). With termini counted, the CDR3 has 15 amino acids. This chain's CDR3 is CVCPGTGVDTGELFF.

V and J are TRBV24-1 and TRBJ2-1; 7 nucleotides line up with TRBD2. Trimming took 8 bases from V and 7 from J; bases not matched to a gene: 4. The CDR3 is 12 amino acids. Germline CDR1 KGHDR, CDR2 SFDVKD. The CDR3 nucleotides are TGTGCCACCACTGGACTAGGGAATGAGCAGTTCTTC. This sequence encodes CATTGLGNEQFF.

This clonotype was counted only a few times. The J gene is TRBJ2-2, the V gene TRBV24-1, with D possibly TRBD1 on 6 matching bases. Germline CDR1 and CDR2: KGHDR and SFDVKD. V lost 3 bases, J lost 4 bases, and 11 bases lay in between. CDR3 length: 15 amino acids. CDR3 residues: CATSDADRPTGELFF. CDR3 coding DNA: TGTGCCACCAGTGATGCAGACAGGCCCACCGGGGAGCTGTTTTTT.

The table lists this clonotype with a few counts. This chain joins TRBV20-1 and TRBJ2-7, with D perhaps being TRBD1 or TRBD2 (5 bases each). The CDR3 totals 14 residues. Trimming removed 6 bases from V and 6 bases from J, with 21 bases in between. CDR1 is DFQATT, CDR2 SNEGSKA, per germline (reference sequence). CDR3 sequence reads: CSAPGRAPSPEQYF. CDR3 sequence (DNA): TGCAGTGCCCCAGGGCGGGCGCCTTCTCCCGAGCAGTACTTC.